The clone carrying this TCR beta chain was picked up one time. Its target is not known. The donors were members of the validation cohort comprising approximately 110 subjects, separate from the roughly 670-subject first cohort. The length of the CDR3 is 12 residues. Germline V gene lookup returns CDR1 SQVTM and CDR2 ANQGSEA. Trimming removed 5 bases at V and 4 bases at J, with 8 bases between. This specimen comes from a study of cytomegalovirus exposure and HLA in healthy donors. Overall study findings and caveats: The majority of TCR sequences were rare, yet some public TCRs appeared in many donors.

The table came from immunoSEQ multiplex PCR; TCRdb's copy has only in-frame clones and leaves some out. Counted here are about 240,000 clones, 75% to 90% occurring once; the ten biggest clones make up about 1.2%. The receptor was derived from a woman in her twenties or thirties in good health and CMV-seropositive. The rearrangement links TRBV29-1 to TRBJ1-4; D remains ambiguous. The sequenced material came from PBMCs. This chain's CDR3 is CSVRGNNEKLFF. The CDR3, as DNA: TGCAGCGTTCGAGGGAATAATGAAAAACTGTTTTTT.